The 28 T cell receptor beta chains below come from one sample, sequenced in a study of beta chain features in type 1 diabetes. Study-level results: Type 1 diabetes patients had TCRB CDR3s that were shorter (moderately but significantly so) in all four CD4+ subsets.

Of the isolated RNA, all was reverse transcribed, and so the sequenced material was expressed TCRB transcripts. The table came from immunoSEQ multiplex PCR; TCRdb's copy has only in-frame clones and leaves some out. Altogether over 25,000 clones are present, 56% being singletons, with the ten largest covering 1.5%. Antigen specificity for these receptors is unknown. Sequenced material: Tregs from blood. The receptor set was obtained from a young woman with type 1 diabetes.

There are a few counts of this clone. The chain combines TRBV7-2 with TRBJ2-7; 10 bases are shared with TRBD2. V shed 1 base and J 2 bases; nucleotides not matched to a gene: 2. CDR1 and CDR2 from the germline V gene are SGHTA and FQGNSA. The CDR3 is 15 amino acids. CDR3 residues: CASSLESGRAYEQYF. The CDR3 DNA follows: TGTGCCAGCAGCTTAGAGAGCGGGAGGGCCTACGAGCAGTACTTC.

This chain connects TRBV6-5 to TRBJ2-3, with D perhaps TRBD2 (6 bases). Trimming pared 2 bases from V and 6 bases from J, leaving 9 bases between. The CDR3 contains 13 residues. Germline V gives CDR1 MNHEY, CDR2 SVGAGI. In DNA, the CDR3 is TGTGCCAGCAGTTACGTTGGAGGGGATACGCAGTATTTT. Its translation is CASSYVGGDTQYF.

This chain connects TRBV5-1 to TRBJ2-1, with D perhaps matching TRBD2 (6 bases). This CDR3 spans 15 amino acids. V was clipped by 2 bases and J by 8 bases, with 17 bases between them. Germline CDR1 reads SGHRS; CDR2 reads YFSETQ. In DNA form, the CDR3 reads TGCGCCAGCAGCTTCTATGGAGGGCCAGGAGATGAGCAGTTCTTC. Translation gives CASSFYGGPGDEQFF.

The chain employs TRBV7-2 and TRBJ2-2; tentatively, D is TRBD1 (6 bases). The CDR3 is made up of 16 amino acids. The V gene's germline CDR1 is SGHTA and CDR2 FQGNSA. V dropped 5 bases and J dropped 2 bases, with 15 bases sitting between them. Here the CDR3 reads CASSLLPGQNTGELFF. The CDR3 nucleotides read TGTGCCAGCAGCCTCCTCCCGGGACAAAACACCGGGGAGCTGTTTTTT.

CDR3 DNA sequence: TGCAGCGTTGATGCGTTCGATTATGGCTACACCTTC. It codes for CSVDAFDYGYTF. This chain uses TRBV29-1 with TRBJ1-2, with unresolved D. Trimming cost V 3 bases and J 5 bases, with 10 bases left between them. In germline, CDR1 is SQVTM, CDR2 ANQGSEA. CDR3 length: 12 amino acids.

The V call is TRBV19, the J call TRBJ2-5; D is possibly TRBD2 (7 bases). The end of the DNA fits TRBJ2-7 better, so the J call may be wrong. CDR1 and CDR2 (germline): LNHDA, SQIVND (reference sequence). The CDR3 totals 23 residues. The CDR3 sequence is CASTLPARVGGKGGWLSSYEQYF. In DNA form, the CDR3 reads TGTGCCAGTACCCTCCCCGCGAGGGTGGGGGGCAAGGGGGGGTGGTTAAGCTCCTACGAGCAGTACTTC.

This clone showed up just once. The rearrangement links TRBV4-2 to TRBJ2-7; maybe TRBD2 (6 bases). The V gene's germline CDR1 is LGHNA and CDR2 YNFKEQ. V lost 1 base and J lost 2, with 12 bases in between. This CDR3 is built from 15 residues. CDR3 in amino acids: CASSQGREPTYEQYF. The CDR3 nucleotides are TGTGCCAGCAGCCAAGGTCGGGAGCCTACCTACGAGCAGTACTTC.

The rearrangement joins TRBV18 to TRBJ2-1; TRBD2 matches 16 bases. Trimming at V came to 3 bases and at J to 8 bases, leaving 1 base not matched to a gene. The CDR3 totals 15 residues. The germline V gene encodes CDR1 KGHSH and CDR2 LQKENI. CDR3 nucleotides: TGTGCCAGCTCACCGGGACTAGCGGGAGGGCATGAGCAGTTCTTC. This sequence encodes CASSPGLAGGHEQFF.

This rearrangement joins TRBV7-2 to TRBJ2-1, with 11 bases fitting TRBD2. CDR3 length: 17 amino acids. V lost 4 bases and J lost 4; bases outside the gene matches: 9. Looked up from germline, CDR1 is SGHTA and CDR2 is FQGNSA. The DNA of the CDR3 is TGTGCCAGCAGCTCACCTACCGGGACTAGCGGATACAATGAGCAGTTCTTC. This encodes CASSSPTGTSGYNEQFF.

J is TRBJ2-7 and V is TRBV2; 10 positions match TRBD2. The CDR3 runs 14 residues. Germline CDR1 reads SNHLY; CDR2 reads FYNNEI. V gave up 7 bases and J gave up 7 bases; unmatched junction bases: 10. The CDR3 spells CASMVSLAGREQYF. The CDR3 region has the DNA TGTGCCAGCATGGTTTCACTAGCGGGACGTGAGCAGTACTTC.

This chain links TRBV2 with TRBJ2-5; 14 nucleotides line up with TRBD2. CDR3 length: 17 amino acids. J gave up 2 bases and V 4 bases, and 6 bases lay outside the gene matches. Per the germline V gene, CDR1 is SNHLY and CDR2 is FYNNEI. The chain's CDR3 is CASSGRLAGGVQETQYF. The CDR3 DNA sequence: TGTGCCAGCAGTGGACGACTAGCGGGAGGGGTACAAGAGACCCAGTACTTC. Based on the CDR3 plus reference TRBV2 and TRBJ2-5, the full variable domain is EPEVTQTPSHQVTQMGQEVILRCVPISNHLYFYWYRQILGQKVEFLVSFYNNEISEKSEIFDDQFSVERPDGSNFTLKIRSTKLEDSAMYFCASSGRLAGGVQETQYFGPGTRLLVL.

The chain recombines TRBV7-6 with TRBJ1-1, with D tentatively TRBD1 (5 bases). Germline V lookup: CDR1 SGHVS, CDR2 FNYEAQ. This CDR3 contains 13 residues. The V and J ends lost 4 bases and 2 bases respectively, with 8 bases between them. CDR3 sequence reads: CASSSDSNTEAFF. The CDR3 DNA reads TGTGCCAGCAGCTCCGACAGTAACACTGAAGCTTTCTTT.

The V call is TRBV28, the J call TRBJ1-5, with D possibly matching TRBD1 (6 bases). V was pared by 6 bases and J by 5 bases, with 20 bases between. Per germline, CDR1 MDHEN and CDR2 SYDVKM. The CDR3 loop spans 16 amino acids. The CDR3: CASRVSGGGRDQPQHF. The DNA of the CDR3 is TGTGCCAGCAGGGTAAGCGGGGGGGGCCGGGATCAGCCCCAGCATTTT.

This clone was observed a single time. The chain is built from TRBV5-1 and TRBJ1-4; D is unresolved. The CDR3 runs 13 residues. Trimming left V 4 bases short and J 3 bases short, with 7 bases between. Germline CDR1 and CDR2: SGHRS and YFSETQ. The CDR3 loop reads CASSREANEKLFF. The CDR3 DNA reads as TGCGCCAGCAGCAGGGAGGCTAATGAAAAACTGTTTTTT.

The J gene is TRBJ2-1, the V gene TRBV27, with 14 bases lining up with TRBD2. Germline assignment: CDR1 MNHEY and CDR2 SMNVEV (reference sequence). The CDR3 has 15 amino acids. Trimming removed 6 bases from V and 15 bases from J; junction bases left unmatched: 13. The CDR3 DNA follows: TGTGCCAGCAGCCTGGGGGGGACTAGCGGGAGTCGTCGGTTCTTC. As protein: CASSLGGTSGSRRFF.

This clone has only a few counts. V is TRBV7-3 and J is TRBJ2-1, with 11 bases aligning to TRBD2. The V gene end was trimmed by 5 bases and the J gene end by 7 bases; junction bases not matched to a gene: 7. Germline CDR1 SGHTA, CDR2 FQGTGA. The length of the CDR3 is 15 residues. For the CDR3, the DNA is TGTGCCAGCAGCCCGACTAGCGGGGCATCTAATGAGCAGTTCTTC. It yields the protein CASSPTSGASNEQFF.

V is TRBV11-3 and J is TRBJ1-2; D might be TRBD1 (6 bases). Trimming cost V 2 bases and J 5 bases, with 18 bases left between them. Germline values: CDR1 SGHNT, CDR2 YENEEA. The CDR3 sequence is 16 residues long. CDR3 residues: CASSLSPPTGQYGYTF. The CDR3 DNA reads TGTGCCAGCAGCTTAAGTCCCCCCACAGGGCAGTATGGCTACACCTTC.

The rearrangement joins TRBV7-2 to TRBJ1-5; weak D call: TRBD1 (5 bases). The germline V gene encodes CDR1 SGHTA and CDR2 FQGNSA. V shed 1 base and J shed 8 bases, with 9 bases lying between them. This CDR3 comprises 13 residues. CDR3 coding DNA: TGTGCCAGCAGCTTAGGGGGCTCTAAGCCCCAGCATTTT. Protein sequence: CASSLGGSKPQHF. Variable domain in full (rest from reference TRBV7-2 and TRBJ1-5): GAGVSQSPSNKVTEKGKDVELRCDPISGHTALYWYRQSLGQGLEFLIYFQGNSAPDKSGLPSDRFSAERTGGSVSTLTIQRTQQEDSAVYLCASSLGGSKPQHFGDGTRLSIL.

The rearrangement uses TRBV30 and TRBJ2-7; D unclear. The V end was cut by 2 bases, the J end by 7 bases, with 9 bases between. Germline CDR1 GTSNPN, CDR2 SVGIG (reference sequence). This CDR3 comprises 11 residues. CDR3 in amino acids: CAWSSRWEQYF. CDR3 coding DNA: TGTGCCTGGAGTTCTAGGTGGGAGCAGTACTTC. The whole variable domain, remainder taken from reference TRBV30 and TRBJ2-7, is SQTIHQWPATLVQPVGSPLSLECTVEGTSNPNLYWYRQAAGRGLQLLFYSVGIGQISSEVPQNLSASRPQDRQFILSSKKLLLSDSGFYLCAWSSRWEQYFGPGTRLTVT.

This chain links TRBV5-1 with TRBJ2-2, with TRBD2 identical over 13 bases. Looked up from germline, CDR1 is SGHRS and CDR2 is YFSETQ. The CDR3 is 15 amino acids. The trim removed 1 base at V and 6 bases at J, leaving 0 bases unmatched. CDR3 coding DNA: TGCGCCAGCAGCTTGACTAGCGGGAGGGCCGGGGAGCTGTTTTTT. Translated, it gives CASSLTSGRAGELFF. The whole variable domain, remainder taken from reference TRBV5-1 and TRBJ2-2, is KAGVTQTPRYLIKTRGQQVTLSCSPISGHRSVSWYQQTPGQGLQFLFEYFSETQRNKGNFPGRFSGRQFSNSRSEMNVSTLELGDSALYLCASSLTSGRAGELFFGEGSRLTVL.

As regards this clone: Germline and junction disagree at one end, which may indicate a read error. This chain links TRBV2 with TRBJ1-4; maybe TRBD1 (6 bases). The germline V gene has CDR1 SNHLY and CDR2 FYNNEI. There are 13 residues in the CDR3. CDR3 amino acids: CASKLNRDLGFTF. CDR3 coding DNA: TGTGCCAGCAAACTGAACAGGGATCTTGGCTTCACTTTT.

In this sample, this clone turned up a few times. This sequence joins TRBV7-3 and TRBJ2-1, with 13 bases matching TRBD2. J was trimmed by 10 bases and V by 4 bases; bases with no gene match: 7. The CDR3 is made up of 15 amino acids. Germline CDR1 is SGHTA and CDR2 is FQGTGA. CDR3 DNA sequence: TGTGCCAGCAGCTCCACTAGCGGGAGGGCCGGGGAGCAGTTCTTC. It is translated as CASSSTSGRAGEQFF.

This clone is medium-sized (0.01 to 0.1%) in the sample. The J gene is TRBJ1-3, the V gene TRBV5-4; 8 bases line up with TRBD1. Trimming cost V 6 bases and J 2 bases; bases outside gene matches: 7. CDR1 is SGHNT and CDR2 is YYREEE in the germline V gene (reference sequence). The length of the CDR3 is 15 residues. CDR3 sequence (DNA): TGTGCCAGCACGGCAGGGGGCTTGACTGGAAACACCATATATTTT. Amino acids: CASTAGGLTGNTIYF.

V gene TRBV29-1 combines with J gene TRBJ1-4; D is possibly TRBD1 (6 bases). Germline V gene sequence: CDR1 SQVTM, CDR2 ANQGSEA. V shed 7 bases and J shed 4 bases, with 16 bases lying between them. The CDR3 spans 14 residues. Written as DNA, the CDR3 is TGCAGCGCCCACGGGGGGGCCCTTAATGAAAAACTGTTTTTT. Its translation: CSAHGGALNEKLFF.

The V call is TRBV27, the J call TRBJ2-3; D unclear. From germline, CDR1 is MNHEY and CDR2 SMNVEV (reference sequence). V lost 5 bases and J 0 bases, leaving 12 bases between the germline ends. The CDR3 runs 15 residues. CDR3 region: CASSRATPSTDTQYF. The CDR3 DNA is TGTGCCAGCAGTAGAGCCACGCCTAGCACAGATACGCAGTATTTT.

The chain is built from TRBV2 and TRBJ2-2; unclear D gene. Germline V CDR1 and CDR2: SNHLY, FYNNEI. The CDR3 is made up of 16 amino acids. V lost 4 bases and J 0 bases, leaving 12 bases between the germline ends. CDR3 sequence: CASSGLTPANTGELFF. The CDR3 DNA is TGTGCCAGCAGTGGGCTTACACCCGCGAACACCGGGGAGCTGTTTTTT.

The chain joins TRBV20-1 to TRBJ2-5, with unresolved D. The CDR3 has 11 amino acids. The germline gives CDR1 DFQATT, CDR2 SNEGSKA (reference sequence). V gave up 2 bases and J gave up 7 bases, with 8 bases separating them. The CDR3 spells CSARPELTQYF. CDR3 bases: TGCAGTGCTAGACCCGAGTTGACCCAGTACTTC.

The gene calls are TRBV2 and TRBJ2-1; TRBD1 matches 8 bases. Germline V lookup: CDR1 SNHLY, CDR2 FYNNEI. V lost 8 bases and J lost 3; bases outside the gene matches: 6. This CDR3 comprises 14 residues. The CDR3 protein is CASSSGGYYNEQFF. In DNA, the CDR3 is TGTGCCAGCTCCTCAGGGGGCTACTACAATGAGCAGTTCTTC. Drawing the rest from reference TRBV2 and TRBJ2-1, the complete variable domain is EPEVTQTPSHQVTQMGQEVILRCVPISNHLYFYWYRQILGQKVEFLVSFYNNEISEKSEIFDDQFSVERPDGSNFTLKIRSTKLEDSAMYFCASSSGGYYNEQFFGPGTRLTVL.